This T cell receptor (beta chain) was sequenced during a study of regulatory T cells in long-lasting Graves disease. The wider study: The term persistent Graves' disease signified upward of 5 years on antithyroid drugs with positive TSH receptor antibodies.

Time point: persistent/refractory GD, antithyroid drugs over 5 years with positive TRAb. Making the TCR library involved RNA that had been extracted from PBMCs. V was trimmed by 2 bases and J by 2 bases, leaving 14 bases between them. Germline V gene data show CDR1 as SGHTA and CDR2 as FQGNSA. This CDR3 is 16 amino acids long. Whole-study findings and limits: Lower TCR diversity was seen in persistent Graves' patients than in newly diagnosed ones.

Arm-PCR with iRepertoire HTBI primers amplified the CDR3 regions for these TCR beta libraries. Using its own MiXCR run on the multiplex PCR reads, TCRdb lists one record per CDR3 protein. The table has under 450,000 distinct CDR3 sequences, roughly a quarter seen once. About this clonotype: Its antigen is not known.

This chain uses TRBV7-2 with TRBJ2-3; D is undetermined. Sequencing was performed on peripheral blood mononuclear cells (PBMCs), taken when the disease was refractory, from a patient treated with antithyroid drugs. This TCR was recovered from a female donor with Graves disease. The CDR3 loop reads CASSLPLSPYTDTQYF. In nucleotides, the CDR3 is TGTGCCAGCAGCTTACCCCTAAGTCCCTACACAGATACGCAGTATTTT. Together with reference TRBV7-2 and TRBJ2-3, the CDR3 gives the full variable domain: GAGVSQSPSNKVTEKGKDVELRCDPISGHTALYWYRQSLGQGLEFLIYFQGNSAPDKSGLPSDRFSAERTGGSVSTLTIQRTQQEDSAVYLCASSLPLSPYTDTQYFGPGTRLTVL.